This T cell receptor beta chain was profiled in a study of blood T cell repertoires in COVID-19. This clone was seen just once. Study members were between about 18 and 89 years old and lived in 24 US regions. V was shortened by 5 bases and J by 4 bases, with 15 bases between the two germline ends. This CDR3 is built from 14 residues. Per germline, CDR1 KGHSH and CDR2 LQKENI. Clones were sequenced by immunoSEQ multiplex PCR, and TCRdb holds only the in-frame ones, with some missing. The table has about 260,000 clones, over 80% seen once; the top ten hold over 4%. This receptor was identified in a woman aged 25 to 45 with acute COVID-19. This chain joins TRBV18 and TRBJ2-7; D is perhaps TRBD1 (6 bases). The specimen sequenced was PBMCs or T cells enriched from blood (not recorded which). The CDR3 region is CASSIRDTEYEQYF. CDR3 DNA: TGTGCCAGCTCAATACGGGACACAGAATACGAGCAGTACTTC.